This T cell receptor (beta chain) was found in a study of T cells in Graves' hyperthyroidism and ophthalmopathy. Per the germline V gene, CDR1 is ENHRY and CDR2 is SYGVKD. This CDR3 contains 12 residues. V was shortened by 6 bases and J by 11 bases, with 11 bases between the two germline ends. The sample holds many counts of this clonotype. Using RNA transcripts as the source, TCR beta CDR3 regions were amplified. HTBI primers were employed in a first-round RT-PCR of the TCR CDR3. TCRdb reprocessed the multiplex PCR reads with MiXCR, giving one entry per CDR3 protein. The sample holds 650,000 to 850,000 distinct CDR3 sequences; about 17% are singletons and the top ten take over 15%.

The source material was blood. The V call is TRBV10-3, the J call TRBJ1-6; unclear D gene. The origin of this receptor is a woman between 45 and 60 years old with Graves' hyperthyroidism that later progressed to Graves' ophthalmopathy. The CDR3 loop is CAISEISAPLHF. The CDR3 bases are TGTGCCATCAGCGAAATCAGTGCACCCCTCCACTTT.